A single sample gave rise to the 16 T cell receptor beta chains below, sequenced in a study of read filtering for tumor transcriptome and immune sequencing (dated by TCRdb to the early 2020s). Sequenced using an Illumina HiSeq 4000. The Immunoverse kit was used to build TCR libraries from about 430 ng RNA, with molecular barcoded adaptors covering alpha/delta and beta/gamma chains. The public sequencing data were trimmed at Q25 with fastp and processed into clonotypes with MiXCR by TCRdb, which kept only in-frame beta chains. Identical CDR3 proteins give one entry, which carries the most common genes and DNA. This sample lists fewer than 150,000 distinct CDR3 sequences; 13% were detected once. The ten largest make up approximately 10% of the sample. The specimen was a population of CD138-negative cells sorted from bone marrow. Interpreted using the paper, the cell subset or site label stands for: bone marrow mononuclear cells depleted of CD138+ plasma/myeloma cells by negative magnetic selection. The origin of the receptors is a donor older than 35 with multiple myeloma.

This clonotype was counted only a few times. The chain combines TRBV3-1 with TRBJ2-5; 13 bases map to TRBD2. Looked up from germline, CDR1 is LGHDT and CDR2 is YNNKEL (reference sequence). Trimming removed 4 bases from V and 7 bases from J; junction bases left unmatched: 9. The CDR3 totals 16 residues. The CDR3 loop is CASSPGLAGPLGTQYF. The CDR3 coding sequence is TGTGCCAGCAGCCCGGGACTAGCGGGGCCTCTAGGGACCCAGTACTTC.

A note on this clonotype: One base away lies a much larger clone, so this may be a sequencing read error. The chain employs TRBV5-1 and TRBJ2-7; a weak D match, TRBD1 (5 bases). The CDR3 runs to 14 residues. Per the germline V gene, CDR1 is SGHRS and CDR2 is YFSETQ. Trimming stripped 5 bases from V and 5 bases from J, with 17 bases between. The CDR3 loop is CASSVVQGTDEQYF. CDR3 bases: TGCGCCAGCAGTGTTGTGCAGGGAACGGACGAGCAGTACTTC.

Ten or more counts support this clonotype. This chain connects TRBV5-1 to TRBJ2-1; 11 bases fit TRBD1. The CDR3 runs to 18 residues. Germline V gene lookup returns CDR1 SGHRS and CDR2 YFSETQ. V lost 4 bases to trimming and J lost 1 base; unmatched junction nucleotides: 10. The DNA for the CDR3 is TGCGCCAGCAGCATTCGGACAGGGGGCTTCCAATCCTACAATGAGCAGTTCTTC. It encodes CASSIRTGGFQSYNEQFF.

This clonotype was recorded many times. The CDR3 nucleotides read TGTGCCAGCAGCTTTCACAGGGGGGTGGCTTTCTTT. Translating gives CASSFHRGVAFF. The chain carries TRBV11-2 and TRBJ1-1; 8 nucleotides match TRBD1. V lost 3 bases, J lost 11 bases, and 5 bases stayed unmatched. CDR1 is SGHAT and CDR2 is FQNNGV in the germline V gene. CDR3 length: 12 amino acids.

Ten or more counts support this clonotype. This rearrangement joins TRBV19 to TRBJ2-1; D unclear. CDR1 and CDR2 from the germline V gene are LNHDA and SQIVND (reference sequence). Trimming cost V 3 bases and J 8 bases, with 11 bases left between them. This CDR3 contains 13 residues. The CDR3 protein is CASSIRPSDEQFF. CDR3 in DNA: TGTGCCAGTAGTATCCGGCCGAGCGATGAGCAGTTCTTC.

This clonotype has at least ten counts. At one of its ends the junction is not consistent with the germline gene, which may arise from a read error. The chain uses TRBV5-5 and TRBJ2-1, with a weak D call TRBD2 (6 bases). Per germline, CDR1 SGHKS and CDR2 YYEKEE (reference sequence). CDR3 length equals 13 residues. CDR3 residues: CASSLAVGDSRIF. Written as DNA, the CDR3 is TGTGCCAGCAGCTTGGCCGTGGGGGACTCCCGGATCTTC.

This clonotype was seen a few times. The chain links TRBV6-6 to TRBJ1-1; D unclear. This CDR3 has 12 residues. V was trimmed by 8 bases and J by 7 bases, leaving 14 bases between them. Germline CDR1 reads MNHNY; CDR2 reads SVGAGI (reference sequence). The CDR3 nucleotides read TGTGCCAGCGGCCTTTCGGCCGTTGAAGCTTTCTTT. Residues: CASGLSAVEAFF.

V is TRBV7-8 and J is TRBJ2-7, with 7 bases fitting TRBD2. The V gene end was trimmed by 4 bases and the J gene end by 0 bases; junction bases not matched to a gene: 3. The CDR3 is 14 amino acids. Germline CDR1 reads SGHVS; CDR2 reads FQNEAQ. The CDR3 protein is CASSSQRGSYEQYF. CDR3 nucleotides: TGTGCCAGCAGCTCCCAGCGGGGCTCCTACGAGCAGTACTTC. Based on the CDR3 plus reference TRBV7-8 and TRBJ2-7, the full variable domain is GAGVSQSPRYKVAKRGQDVALRCDPISGHVSLFWYQQALGQGPEFLTYFQNEAQLDKSGLPSDRFFAERPEGSVSTLKIQRTQQEDSAVYLCASSSQRGSYEQYFGPGTRLTVT.

This clonotype came up many times. The V and J genes are TRBV10-1 and TRBJ2-5, with a possible D match to TRBD2 (6 bases). This CDR3 has 13 residues. Germline values: CDR1 WNHNN, CDR2 SYGVQD (reference sequence). V shed 4 bases and J shed 1 base, with 7 bases lying between them. CDR3: CASSAGSQETQYF. CDR3 DNA sequence: TGCGCCAGCAGTGCCGGGAGCCAAGAGACCCAGTACTTC.

This clonotype was seen ten or more times. The chain's CDR3 is CASSRDSTDTQYF. The CDR3 DNA is TGCGCCAGCAGCCGGGACAGCACAGATACGCAGTATTTT. This chain joins TRBV5-1 and TRBJ2-3, with D possibly called TRBD1 or TRBD2 (5 bases each). This CDR3 contains 13 residues. CDR1 and CDR2 from the germline V gene are SGHRS and YFSETQ. Trimming pared 4 bases from V and 0 bases from J, leaving 6 bases between.

This clonotype has only a few counts. J is TRBJ1-3 and V is TRBV12-3 or TRBV12-4; the match to TRBD1 covers 8 bases. This CDR3 is built from 16 residues. After removal of 1 base from V and 2 bases from J, the junction contained 4 bases not matched to a gene. CDR3 protein: CASSLEQGDAGNTIYF. CDR3 bases: TGTGCCAGCAGTTTAGAACAGGGGGACGCTGGAAACACCATATATTTT.

This clonotype was detected ten times or more. This chain links TRBV20-1 with TRBJ2-3, with D hard to call. V was shortened by 0 bases and J by 5 bases, with 15 bases between the two germline ends. The CDR3 is 15 amino acids. Germline lookup yields CDR1 DFQATT and CDR2 SNEGSKA (reference sequence). CDR3 DNA sequence: TGCAGTGCTAGAGATCTGGTAGCCACTTTAGATACGCAGTATTTT. Translated, it gives CSARDLVATLDTQYF.

This clonotype has a count of ten or more. This chain uses TRBV20-1 with TRBJ2-3; D unresolved. From germline, CDR1 is DFQATT and CDR2 SNEGSKA (reference sequence). The ends were cut back, 5 bases at V and 4 bases at J, with 16 bases in the middle. This CDR3 region has 14 residues. In nucleotides, the CDR3 is TGCAGTGCTCCCCAGGCAATCGGCCCAGATACGCAGTATTTT. Its translation: CSAPQAIGPDTQYF.

Many counts were recorded for this clonotype. J is TRBJ2-1 and V is TRBV29-1; D ambiguous. Germline V gene sequence: CDR1 SQVTM, CDR2 ANQGSEA. This CDR3 contains 13 residues. The V end was cut by 4 bases, the J end by 4 bases, with 11 bases between. DNA of the CDR3: TGCAGCGTTGGGCCGCAGGAGTACAATGAGCAGTTCTTC. This encodes CSVGPQEYNEQFF.

This clonotype was seen repeatedly, ten times or more. This chain connects TRBV20-1 to TRBJ2-6; D may be TRBD1 (5 bases). The CDR3 loop spans 16 amino acids. Looked up from germline, CDR1 is DFQATT and CDR2 is SNEGSKA (reference sequence). Trimming took 2 bases from V and 2 from J, leaving 13 bases between them. The CDR3 spells CSARQSGLAGANVLTF. DNA of the CDR3: TGCAGTGCTAGACAGTCAGGGTTGGCTGGGGCCAACGTCCTGACTTTC.

As to this clonotype: A read error is possible here, since a much larger clone lies one base away. The chain combines TRBV24-1 with TRBJ2-5, with 8 bases lining up with TRBD2. The CDR3 is 17 residues long. The germline V gene has CDR1 KGHDR and CDR2 SFDVKD. V shed 3 bases, J shed 4 bases, and the junction held 12 bases outside the gene matches. DNA for the CDR3: TGTGCCACCAGTGATACTCGACTAGCGAGAGCTGCAGAGACCCAGTACTTC. Protein product: CATSDTRLARAAETQYF.